This T cell receptor beta chain was captured by sequencing in a study of T cells in Graves' hyperthyroidism and ophthalmopathy. In the study overall: The authors collected peripheral blood at initial diagnosis, before any treatment. Study-level points and caveats: The majority of expanded thyroid clonotypes above 0.001 also appeared in blood.

A Clinical Activity Score of at least 3, a NOSPECS grade of at least 4 and a duration under 3 months were recorded in the ophthalmopathy patients. Not enrolled were patients with uncontrolled infection, other autoimmune disease, pregnancy or lactation. The CDR3 spans 14 residues. V gave up 4 bases and J gave up 4 bases, with 13 bases separating them. Looked up from germline, CDR1 is MNHEY and CDR2 is SMNVEV (reference sequence). This clonotype was observed at least ten times. Its cognate antigen is unknown. RNA transcripts provided the source from which TCR beta CDR3 regions were amplified. Researchers ran a first-round RT-PCR on the TCR CDR3 using the HTBI primer set. TCRdb reprocessed the multiplex PCR reads with MiXCR, giving one entry per CDR3 protein. The top ten clones hold 17% of a sample with hundreds of thousands of distinct CDR3 sequences, more than 15% of them seen once.

The gene calls are TRBV27 and TRBJ1-1, with D possibly TRBD1 on 6 matching bases. Material: blood. The receptor was derived from a woman aged 18-35 years with Graves' ophthalmopathy. This chain's CDR3 is CASSWARGGTEAFF. In DNA form, the CDR3 reads TGTGCCAGCAGTTGGGCTAGGGGGGGCACTGAAGCTTTCTTT.